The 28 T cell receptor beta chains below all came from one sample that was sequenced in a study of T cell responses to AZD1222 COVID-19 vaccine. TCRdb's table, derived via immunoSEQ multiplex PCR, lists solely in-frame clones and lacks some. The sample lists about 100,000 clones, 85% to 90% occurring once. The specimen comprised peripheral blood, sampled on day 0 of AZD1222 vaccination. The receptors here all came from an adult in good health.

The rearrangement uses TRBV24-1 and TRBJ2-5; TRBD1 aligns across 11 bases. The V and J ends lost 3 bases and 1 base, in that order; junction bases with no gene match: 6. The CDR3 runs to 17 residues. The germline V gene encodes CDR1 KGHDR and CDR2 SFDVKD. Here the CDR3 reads CATSDARTGGGQETQYF. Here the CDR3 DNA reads TGTGCCACCAGTGATGCCCGGACAGGGGGCGGCCAAGAGACCCAGTACTTC.

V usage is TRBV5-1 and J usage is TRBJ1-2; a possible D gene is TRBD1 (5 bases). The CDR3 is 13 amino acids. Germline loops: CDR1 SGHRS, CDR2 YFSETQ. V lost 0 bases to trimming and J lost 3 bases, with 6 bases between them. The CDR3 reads CASSLGDDYGYTF. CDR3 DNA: TGCGCCAGCAGCTTGGGGGACGACTATGGCTACACCTTC.

This CDR3 is CASSLAGTRNQPQHF. CDR3 in DNA: TGTGCCAGCAGCTTAGCCGGGACACGAAATCAGCCCCAGCATTTT. The chain couples TRBV7-2 to TRBJ1-5; D perhaps matches TRBD1 (6 bases). The V gene lost 0 bases and the J gene lost 4 bases, with 10 bases spanning the gap. The CDR3 covers 15 residues. Germline assignment: CDR1 SGHTA and CDR2 FQGNSA.

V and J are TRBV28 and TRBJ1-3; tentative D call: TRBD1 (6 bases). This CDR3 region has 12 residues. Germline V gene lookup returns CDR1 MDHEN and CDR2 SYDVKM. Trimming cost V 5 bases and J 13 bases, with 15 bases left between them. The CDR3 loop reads CASSPRTEAIYF. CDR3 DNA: TGTGCCAGCAGTCCCCGGACAGAGGCTATATATTTT.

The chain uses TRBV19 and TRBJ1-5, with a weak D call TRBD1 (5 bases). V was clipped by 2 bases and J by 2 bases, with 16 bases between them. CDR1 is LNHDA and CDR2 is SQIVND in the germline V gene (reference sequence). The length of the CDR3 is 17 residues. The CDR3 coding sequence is TGTGCCAGTAGTATATATCAGGGCTTTCTCGGCAATCAGCCCCAGCATTTT. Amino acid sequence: CASSIYQGFLGNQPQHF.

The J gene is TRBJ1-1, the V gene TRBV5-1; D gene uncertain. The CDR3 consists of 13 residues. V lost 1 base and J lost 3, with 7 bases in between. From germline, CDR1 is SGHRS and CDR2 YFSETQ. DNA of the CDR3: TGCGCCAGCAGCTTGAAGGGTCACACTGAAGCTTTCTTT. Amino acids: CASSLKGHTEAFF.

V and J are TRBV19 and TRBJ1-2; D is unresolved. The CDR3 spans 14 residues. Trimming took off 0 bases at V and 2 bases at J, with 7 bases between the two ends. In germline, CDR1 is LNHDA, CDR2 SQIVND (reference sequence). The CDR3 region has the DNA TGTGCCAGTAGTATAGAGGGAGCGAACTATGGCTACACCTTC. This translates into CASSIEGANYGYTF.

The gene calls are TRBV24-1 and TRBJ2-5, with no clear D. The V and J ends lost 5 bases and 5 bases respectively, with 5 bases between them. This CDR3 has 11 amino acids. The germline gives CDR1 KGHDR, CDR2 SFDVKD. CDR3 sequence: CATSGGETQYF. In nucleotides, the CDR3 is TGTGCCACCAGTGGCGGTGAGACCCAGTACTTC.

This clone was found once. The CDR3 is CASSRGGSGTGTYEQYF. As DNA, the CDR3 is TGTGCCAGTAGTAGGGGAGGGTCCGGGACAGGAACCTACGAGCAGTACTTC. This chain links TRBV19 with TRBJ2-7; tentative D call: TRBD1 (8 bases). CDR1 and CDR2 (germline): LNHDA, SQIVND (reference sequence). Trimming pared 4 bases from V and 2 bases from J, leaving 21 bases between. The CDR3 has 17 residues.

CDR3 sequence (DNA): TGTGCCAGCAGTGAAAGGTTAGGACCTTCTGGAAACACCATATATTTT. It yields the protein CASSERLGPSGNTIYF. This rearrangement joins TRBV2 to TRBJ1-3, with D unclear. Germline CDR1 and CDR2: SNHLY and FYNNEI. This CDR3 has 16 amino acids. V lost 2 bases and J 1 base, leaving 12 bases between the germline ends. Using reference TRBV2 and TRBJ1-3 for the parts outside the CDR3, the full variable domain is EPEVTQTPSHQVTQMGQEVILRCVPISNHLYFYWYRQILGQKVEFLVSFYNNEISEKSEIFDDQFSVERPDGSNFTLKIRSTKLEDSAMYFCASSERLGPSGNTIYFGEGSWLTVV.

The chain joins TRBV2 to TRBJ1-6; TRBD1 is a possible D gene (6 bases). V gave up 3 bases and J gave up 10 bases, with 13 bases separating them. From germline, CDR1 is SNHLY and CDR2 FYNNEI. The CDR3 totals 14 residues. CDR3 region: CASSDRGLNSPLHF. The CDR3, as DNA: TGTGCCAGCAGTGACAGGGGCCTAAACTCACCCCTCCACTTT.

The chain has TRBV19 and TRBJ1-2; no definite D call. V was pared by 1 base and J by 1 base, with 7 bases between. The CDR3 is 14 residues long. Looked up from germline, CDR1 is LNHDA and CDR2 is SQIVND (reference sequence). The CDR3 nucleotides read TGTGCCAGTAGTATAGGCCGGGATAACTATGGCTACACCTTC. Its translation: CASSIGRDNYGYTF.

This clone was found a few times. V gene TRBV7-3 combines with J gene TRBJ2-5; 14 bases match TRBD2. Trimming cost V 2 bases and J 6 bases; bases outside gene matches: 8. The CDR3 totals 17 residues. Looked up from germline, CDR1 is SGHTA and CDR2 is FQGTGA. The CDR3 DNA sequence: TGTGCCAGCAGCTTATTGGCTCGGACTAGCGGGAGGCAGACCCAGTACTTC. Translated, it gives CASSLLARTSGRQTQYF.

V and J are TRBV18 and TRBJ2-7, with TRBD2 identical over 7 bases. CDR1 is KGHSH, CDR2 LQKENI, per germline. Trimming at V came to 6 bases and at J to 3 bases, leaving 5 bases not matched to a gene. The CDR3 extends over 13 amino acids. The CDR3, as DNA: TGTGCCAGCTCCCCAAGCGGGAACTACGAGCAGTACTTC. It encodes CASSPSGNYEQYF. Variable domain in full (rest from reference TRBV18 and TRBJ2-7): NAGVMQNPRHLVRRRGQEARLRCSPMKGHSHVYWYRQLPEEGLKFMVYLQKENIIDESGMPKERFSAEFPKEGPSILRIQQVVRGDSAAYFCASSPSGNYEQYFGPGTRLTVT.

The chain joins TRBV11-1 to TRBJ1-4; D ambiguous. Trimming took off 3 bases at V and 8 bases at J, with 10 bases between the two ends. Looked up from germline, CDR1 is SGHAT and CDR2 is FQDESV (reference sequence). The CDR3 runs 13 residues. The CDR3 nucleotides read TGTGCCAGCAGCTTCGGGCCTCTAGAAAAACTGTTTTTT. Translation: CASSFGPLEKLFF.

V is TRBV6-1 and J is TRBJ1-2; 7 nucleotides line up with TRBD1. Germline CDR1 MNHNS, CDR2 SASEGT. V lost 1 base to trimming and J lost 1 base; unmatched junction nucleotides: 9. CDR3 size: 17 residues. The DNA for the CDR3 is TGTGCCAGCAGTGAAGGCCGGGACAGAGTTCGTAACTATGGCTACACCTTC. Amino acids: CASSEGRDRVRNYGYTF.

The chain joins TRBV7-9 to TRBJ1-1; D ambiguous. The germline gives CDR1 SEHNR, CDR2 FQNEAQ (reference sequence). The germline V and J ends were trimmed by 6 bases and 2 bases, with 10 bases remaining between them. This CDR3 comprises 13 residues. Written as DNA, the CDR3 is TGTGCCAGCAGGGTCGGAGGAAACACTGAAGCTTTCTTT. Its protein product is CASRVGGNTEAFF. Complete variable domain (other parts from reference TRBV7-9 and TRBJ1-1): DTGVSQNPRHKITKRGQNVTFRCDPISEHNRLYWYRQTLGQGPEFLTYFQNEAQLEKSRLLSDRFSAERPKGSFSTLEIQRTEQGDSAMYLCASRVGGNTEAFFGQGTRLTVV.

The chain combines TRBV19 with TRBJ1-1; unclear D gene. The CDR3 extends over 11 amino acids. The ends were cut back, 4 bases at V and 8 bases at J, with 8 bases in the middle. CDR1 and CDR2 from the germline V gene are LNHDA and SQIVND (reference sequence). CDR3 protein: CASSSSGEAFF. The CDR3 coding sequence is TGTGCCAGTAGTAGTAGTGGAGAAGCTTTCTTT.

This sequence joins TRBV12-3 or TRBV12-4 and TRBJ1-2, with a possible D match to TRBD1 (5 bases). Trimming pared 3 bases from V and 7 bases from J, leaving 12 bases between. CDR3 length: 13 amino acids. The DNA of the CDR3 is TGTGCCAGCAGTTTGGTGGCAGGGCCTGGCTACACCTTC. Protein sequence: CASSLVAGPGYTF.

This CDR3 reads CASGLTNTIYF. Here the CDR3 DNA reads TGTGCCAGCGGCCTAACGAACACCATATATTTT. The V and J genes are TRBV28 and TRBJ1-3, with D uncertain. The V end lost 8 bases, the J end lost 7 bases, and 9 bases lay between the germline ends. The germline CDR1 and CDR2 sequences are MDHEN and SYDVKM. The CDR3 has 11 amino acids.

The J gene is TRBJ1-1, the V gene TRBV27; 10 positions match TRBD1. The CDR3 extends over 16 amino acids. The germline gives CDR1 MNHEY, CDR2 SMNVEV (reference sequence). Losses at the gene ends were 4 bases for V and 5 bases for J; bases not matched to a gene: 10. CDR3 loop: CASSSSGTGVGTEAFF. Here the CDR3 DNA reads TGTGCCAGCAGTTCCTCCGGGACAGGGGTGGGTACTGAAGCTTTCTTT.

CDR3 DNA: TGCGCCAGCAGCCAAGTCTGGGAGGGACAGGGAAGAAACACCATATATTTT. It codes for CASSQVWEGQGRNTIYF. This chain links TRBV4-3 with TRBJ1-3, with 9 bases matching TRBD1. V lost 1 base and J lost 5; bases outside the gene matches: 9. The CDR3 sequence is 17 residues long. Germline CDR1 is LGHNA and CDR2 is YSLEER.

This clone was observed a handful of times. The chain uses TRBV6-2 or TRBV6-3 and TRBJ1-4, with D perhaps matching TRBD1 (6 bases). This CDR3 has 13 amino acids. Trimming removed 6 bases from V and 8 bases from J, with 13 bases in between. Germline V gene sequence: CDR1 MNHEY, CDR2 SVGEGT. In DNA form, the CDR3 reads TGTGCCAGCAGCTCCTCCGGGACAGAAAAACTGTTTTTT. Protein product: CASSSSGTEKLFF.

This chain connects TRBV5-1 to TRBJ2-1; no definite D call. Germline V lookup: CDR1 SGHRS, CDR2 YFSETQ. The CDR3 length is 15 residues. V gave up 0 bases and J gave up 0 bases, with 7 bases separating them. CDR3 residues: CASSLDVSSYNEQFF. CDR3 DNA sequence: TGCGCCAGCAGCTTGGACGTAAGCTCCTACAATGAGCAGTTCTTC.

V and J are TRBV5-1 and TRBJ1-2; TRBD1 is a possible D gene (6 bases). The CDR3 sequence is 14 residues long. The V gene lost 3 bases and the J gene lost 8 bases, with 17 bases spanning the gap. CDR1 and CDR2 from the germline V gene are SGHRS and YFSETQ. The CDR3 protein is CASSSDRPPAGYTF. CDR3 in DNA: TGCGCCAGCAGCTCCGACAGGCCTCCGGCCGGCTACACCTTC.

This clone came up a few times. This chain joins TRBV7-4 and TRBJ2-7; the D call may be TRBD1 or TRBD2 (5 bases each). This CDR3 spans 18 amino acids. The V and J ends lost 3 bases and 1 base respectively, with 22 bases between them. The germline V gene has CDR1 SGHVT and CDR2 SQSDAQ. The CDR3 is CASSLVPTGAAESYEQYF. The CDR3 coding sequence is TGTGCCAGCAGCTTGGTCCCCACCGGGGCGGCGGAATCCTACGAGCAGTACTTC.

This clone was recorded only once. The CDR3 nucleotides are TGTGCCTGGAGCGGGCCGGGGCAGCCCCAGCATTTT. Residues: CAWSGPGQPQHF. J is TRBJ1-5 and V is TRBV30; D unresolved. Germline CDR1 is GTSNPN and CDR2 is SVGIG (reference sequence). The CDR3 has 12 amino acids. Trimming removed 3 bases from V and 7 bases from J, with 10 bases in between.

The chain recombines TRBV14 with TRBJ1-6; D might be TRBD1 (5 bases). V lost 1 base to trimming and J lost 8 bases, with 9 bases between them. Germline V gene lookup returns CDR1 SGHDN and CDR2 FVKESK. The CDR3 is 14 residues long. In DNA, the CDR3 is TGTGCCAGCAGCCAAGCAGGGCCCCATTCACCCCTCCACTTT. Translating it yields CASSQAGPHSPLHF.